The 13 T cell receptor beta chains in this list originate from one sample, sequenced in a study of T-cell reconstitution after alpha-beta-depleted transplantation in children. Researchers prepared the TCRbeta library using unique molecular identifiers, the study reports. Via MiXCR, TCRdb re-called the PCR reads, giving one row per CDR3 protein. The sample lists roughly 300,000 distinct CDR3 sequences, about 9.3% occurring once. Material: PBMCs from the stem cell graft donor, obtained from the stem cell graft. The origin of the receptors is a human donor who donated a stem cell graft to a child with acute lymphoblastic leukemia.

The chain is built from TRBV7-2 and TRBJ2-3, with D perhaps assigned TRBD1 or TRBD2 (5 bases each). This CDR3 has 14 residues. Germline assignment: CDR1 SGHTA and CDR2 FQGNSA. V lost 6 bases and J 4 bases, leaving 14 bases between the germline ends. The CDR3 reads CASRGVALADTQYF. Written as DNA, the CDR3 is TGTGCCAGCAGGGGGGTCGCACTCGCAGATACGCAGTATTTT.

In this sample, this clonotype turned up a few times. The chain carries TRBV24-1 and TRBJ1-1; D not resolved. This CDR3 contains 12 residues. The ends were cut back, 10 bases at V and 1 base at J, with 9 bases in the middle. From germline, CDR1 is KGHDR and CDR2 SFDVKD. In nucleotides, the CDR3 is TGTGCCACAGCAGGAGCGAACACTGAAGCTTTCTTT. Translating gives CATAGANTEAFF.

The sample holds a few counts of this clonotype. For the CDR3, the DNA is TGTGCCAGCAGCTTAGTGGTGGGTACACAATGGGACAATGAGCAGTTCTTC. This codes for CASSLVVGTQWDNEQFF. The chain has TRBV7-8 and TRBJ2-1; unclear D gene. V was pared by 1 base and J by 5 bases, with 18 bases between. The CDR3 has 17 residues. In germline, CDR1 is SGHVS, CDR2 FQNEAQ.

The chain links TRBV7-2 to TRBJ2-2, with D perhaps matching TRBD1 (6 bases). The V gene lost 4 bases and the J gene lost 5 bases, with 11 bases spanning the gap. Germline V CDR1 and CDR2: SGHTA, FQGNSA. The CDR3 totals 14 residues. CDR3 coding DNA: TGTGCCAGCAGCTCCACCAGGGGAACCGGGGAGCTGTTTTTT. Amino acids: CASSSTRGTGELFF.

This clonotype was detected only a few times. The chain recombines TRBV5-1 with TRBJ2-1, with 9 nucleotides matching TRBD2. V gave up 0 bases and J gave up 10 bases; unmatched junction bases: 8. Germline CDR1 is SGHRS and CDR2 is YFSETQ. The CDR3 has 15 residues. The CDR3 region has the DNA TGCGCCAGCAGCTTGGAGGGTCCAGCGGGAGGCGAGCAGTTCTTC. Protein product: CASSLEGPAGGEQFF. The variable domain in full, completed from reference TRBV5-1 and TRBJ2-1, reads KAGVTQTPRYLIKTRGQQVTLSCSPISGHRSVSWYQQTPGQGLQFLFEYFSETQRNKGNFPGRFSGRQFSNSRSEMNVSTLELGDSALYLCASSLEGPAGGEQFFGPGTRLTVL.

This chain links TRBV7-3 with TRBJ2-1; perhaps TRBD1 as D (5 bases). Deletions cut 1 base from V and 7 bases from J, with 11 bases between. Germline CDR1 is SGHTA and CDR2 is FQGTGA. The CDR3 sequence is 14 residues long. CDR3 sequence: CASSLMAGLNEQFF. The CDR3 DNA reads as TGTGCCAGCAGCTTAATGGCAGGGCTTAATGAGCAGTTCTTC.

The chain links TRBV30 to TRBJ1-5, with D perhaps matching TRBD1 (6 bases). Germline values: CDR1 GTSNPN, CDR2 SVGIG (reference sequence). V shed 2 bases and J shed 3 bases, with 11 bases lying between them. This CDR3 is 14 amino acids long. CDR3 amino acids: CAWSQGRYNQPQHF. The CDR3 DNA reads TGTGCCTGGAGTCAGGGGCGATACAATCAGCCCCAGCATTTT. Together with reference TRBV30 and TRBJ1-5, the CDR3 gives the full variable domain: SQTIHQWPATLVQPVGSPLSLECTVEGTSNPNLYWYRQAAGRGLQLLFYSVGIGQISSEVPQNLSASRPQDRQFILSSKKLLLSDSGFYLCAWSQGRYNQPQHFGDGTRLSIL.

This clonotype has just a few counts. In DNA, the CDR3 is TGTGCCAGCAGTTTTCAGGGGGCTTGGTATGAGCAGTTCTTC. Protein product: CASSFQGAWYEQFF. The genes are TRBV27 and TRBJ2-1; 8 bases agree with TRBD1. V shed 3 bases and J 8 bases; nucleotides not matched to a gene: 6. The CDR3 sequence is 14 residues long. The V gene's germline CDR1 is MNHEY and CDR2 SMNVEV (reference sequence).

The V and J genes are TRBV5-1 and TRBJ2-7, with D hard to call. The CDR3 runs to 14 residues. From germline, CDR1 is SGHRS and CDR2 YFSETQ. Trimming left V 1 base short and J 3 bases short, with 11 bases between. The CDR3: CASSLTQDFYEQYF. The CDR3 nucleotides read TGCGCCAGCAGCTTGACCCAGGATTTCTACGAGCAGTACTTC. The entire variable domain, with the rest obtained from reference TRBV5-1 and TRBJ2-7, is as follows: KAGVTQTPRYLIKTRGQQVTLSCSPISGHRSVSWYQQTPGQGLQFLFEYFSETQRNKGNFPGRFSGRQFSNSRSEMNVSTLELGDSALYLCASSLTQDFYEQYFGPGTRLTVT.

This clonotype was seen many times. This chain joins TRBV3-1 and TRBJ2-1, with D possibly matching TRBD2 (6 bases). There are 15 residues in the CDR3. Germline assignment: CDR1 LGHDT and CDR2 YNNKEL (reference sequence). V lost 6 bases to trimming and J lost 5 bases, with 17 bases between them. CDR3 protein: CASREGIGLNNEQFF. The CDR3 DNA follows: TGTGCCAGCAGGGAGGGGATCGGCCTCAACAATGAGCAGTTCTTC.

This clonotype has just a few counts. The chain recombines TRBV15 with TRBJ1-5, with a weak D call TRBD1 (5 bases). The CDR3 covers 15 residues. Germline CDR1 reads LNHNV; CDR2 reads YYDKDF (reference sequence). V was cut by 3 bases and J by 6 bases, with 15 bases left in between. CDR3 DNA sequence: TGTGCCACCAGCAGGAAAAGGGGTCTGGGTCAGCCCCAGCATTTT. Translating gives CATSRKRGLGQPQHF.

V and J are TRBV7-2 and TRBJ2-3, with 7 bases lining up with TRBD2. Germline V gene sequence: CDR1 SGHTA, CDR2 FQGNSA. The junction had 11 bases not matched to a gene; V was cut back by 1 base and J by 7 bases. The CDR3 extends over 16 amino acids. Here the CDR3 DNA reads TGTGCCAGCAGCTTAGAGCGGGCTAGCGGCACGCATACGCAGTATTTT. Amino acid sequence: CASSLERASGTHTQYF.

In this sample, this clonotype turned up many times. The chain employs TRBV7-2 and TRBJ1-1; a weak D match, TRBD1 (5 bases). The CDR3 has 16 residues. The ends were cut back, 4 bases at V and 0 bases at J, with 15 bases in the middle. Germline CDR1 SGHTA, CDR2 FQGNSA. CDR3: CASSSDSSHMNTEAFF. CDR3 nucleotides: TGTGCCAGCAGCTCTGACAGCTCCCACATGAACACTGAAGCTTTCTTT.